This TCR beta chain was sequenced for a study of T cells in Graves' hyperthyroidism and ophthalmopathy. Study information: Peripheral blood was collected at initial diagnosis, before any treatment.

Using RNA transcripts as the source, TCR beta CDR3 regions were amplified. An initial round of RT-PCR targeting the TCR CDR3 relied on the HTBI primer set. MiXCR, applied by TCRdb to the multiplex PCR reads, yields one record per CDR3 protein. The sample lists hundreds of thousands of distinct CDR3 sequences, approximately 17% seen once, with about 16% in the top ten. Whole-study findings and limits: The model made its ophthalmopathy prediction, and onset followed a median roughly six months later.

Of note for this clonotype: Its target is unknown.

The length of the CDR3 is 13 residues. The germline gives CDR1 LGHNA, CDR2 YNFKEQ. Trimming cost V 3 bases and J 6 bases, with 8 bases left between them. The rearrangement uses TRBV4-2 and TRBJ2-2, with unresolved D. The source of this sequence is a woman aged 18-29 years with Graves' ophthalmopathy. The sample taken for sequencing was blood. Here the CDR3 DNA reads TGTGCCAGCAGCCATGGCCCTGCCGGGGAGCTGTTTTTT. This sequence encodes CASSHGPAGELFF.